This TCR beta chain stems from a study of identical twins. Findings of the study overall: Insertions ran lower in abundant cord blood beta clonotypes, though not in memory repertoires. A partial confounding effect on zero-insertion analyses could come from invariant MAIT and iNKT cells.

The CDR3 contains 20 residues. Germline V gene data show CDR1 as LGHDT and CDR2 as YNNKEL (reference sequence). After removal of 4 bases from V and 0 bases from J, the junction contained 12 bases not matched to a gene. In regard to this clonotype: Its antigen remains unidentified.

Template switching added a universal primer binding site, and final cDNA carried unique molecular identifiers. TCRdb analysed the 5' RACE reads with MiXCR anew, one entry per CDR3 protein. The sample lists some 660,000 distinct CDR3 sequences, 8% to 9% occurring once. This same sample was also taken into another study, of yellow fever vaccine responses in identical twins.

Sequences were obtained from PBMCs. The sequence was obtained from a woman aged 18-30 years in good health. V usage is TRBV3-1 and J usage is TRBJ2-1; 13 nucleotides line up with TRBD2. The CDR3 protein is CASSPGTSGALKFSYNEQFF. CDR3 nucleotides: TGTGCCAGCAGCCCTGGGACTAGCGGGGCCCTTAAATTCTCCTACAATGAGCAGTTCTTC.